These T cell receptor beta chains were read from a single sample in a study of T cells in Graves' hyperthyroidism and ophthalmopathy. Each CDR3 protein gets one entry after TCRdb re-called the multiplex PCR reads with MiXCR. The profile shows about 290,000 distinct CDR3 sequences, roughly a fifth of them singletons. Specimen: blood. The source is a man between 45 and 60 years old with Graves' ophthalmopathy. Each CDR3 is given with its conserved first and last residue. Fields, in order: V gene, J gene, D gene, clone size, CDR3 protein, CDR3 DNA. A D gene is named only where the DNA matches it firmly. Expanded clones get a size class; other rows say once, few or many, or leave the size out.

TRBV30,TRBJ1-6,-,-,CASRYFKNSPLHF,TGTGCCAGCAGATATTTTAAGAATTCACCCCTCCACTTT
TRBV7-8,TRBJ2-1,-,many,CASRETVGSGHNEQFF,TGTGCCAGCAGGGAAACCGTGGGTAGCGGCCACAATGAGCAGTTCTTC
TRBV5-4,TRBJ1-1,-,-,CASSPLGPGTGEAFF,TGTGCCAGCAGCCCCCTGGGCCCAGGGACGGGTGAAGCTTTCTTT
TRBV7-8,TRBJ2-7,-,few,CASSLLELGEQYF,TGTGCCAGCAGCTTACTGGAATTAGGGGAGCAGTACTTC
TRBV20-1,TRBJ2-7,TRBD1,once,CSVSSPRGNYEQYF,TGCAGTGTTTCCTCTCCCAGGGGGAACTACGAGCAGTACTTC
TRBV27,TRBJ2-5,TRBD2,-,CASSFFSGSRQTQYF,TGTGCCAGCAGTTTTTTCAGCGGGAGCAGACAGACCCAGTACTTC
TRBV18,TRBJ2-7,TRBD1,many,CASSPSGTGSYEQYF,TGTGCCAGCTCACCATCCGGGACAGGATCCTACGAGCAGTACTTC
TRBV12-3/TRBV12-4,TRBJ1-3,-,many,CASPTSGNTIYF,TGTGCCAGCCCCACCTCTGGAAACACCATATATTTT
TRBV28,TRBJ1-2,-,-,CASSFSEGGYGYTF,TGTGCCAGCAGTTTTAGCGAGGGGGGCTATGGCTACACCTTC
TRBV25-1,TRBJ2-4,-,-,CAPGGLAKNIQYF,TGTGCCCCCGGTGGGCTAGCCAAAAACATTCAGTACTTC
TRBV7-3,TRBJ1-2,TRBD1,-,CASSTDRGSGGYTF,TGTGCCAGCAGCACGGACAGGGGTTCGGGTGGCTACACCTTC
TRBV12-3/TRBV12-4,TRBJ2-5,-,many,CASSPKRGGWETQYF,TGTGCCAGCAGTCCGAAGAGGGGGGGCTGGGAGACCCAGTACTTC
TRBV4-2,TRBJ1-3,-,few,CASSQERDNAGNTIYF,TGTGCCAGCAGCCAAGAACGGGACAACGCTGGAAACACCATATATTTT
TRBV6-2/TRBV6-3,TRBJ2-1,-,few,CASSYSANWGGSANGEQFF,TGTGCCAGCAGTTATTCCGCCAATTGGGGTGGGAGCGCTAATGGTGAGCAGTTCTTC
TRBV25-1,TRBJ2-1,-,-,CASSELTGVRNEQFF,TGTGCCAGCAGTGAATTAACGGGAGTCCGCAATGAGCAGTTCTTC
TRBV7-3,TRBJ2-1,TRBD2,many,CASSLGGLAGHNEQFF,TGTGCCAGCAGCTTAGGGGGTCTAGCGGGCCACAATGAGCAGTTCTTC
TRBV28,TRBJ2-1,TRBD2,many,CASSLGTSGYNEQFF,TGTGCCAGCAGCCTCGGGACTAGCGGGTACAATGAGCAGTTCTTC
TRBV28,TRBJ1-4,TRBD1,few,CASSRDRSEKLFF,TGTGCCAGCAGTCGGGACAGGAGTGAAAAACTGTTTTTT
TRBV30,TRBJ2-3,-,many,CAWNRGNVDTQYF,TGTGCCTGGAATCGGGGCAACGTAGATACGCAGTATTTT
TRBV10-3,TRBJ2-5,-,few,CATSSEETQYF,TGTGCGACTAGTAGTGAAGAGACCCAGTACTTC
TRBV4-1,TRBJ1-1,-,-,CASSQRIAVNTEAFF,TGCGCCAGCAGCCAAAGGATAGCGGTGAACACTGAAGCTTTCTTT
TRBV30,TRBJ1-2,-,many,CAWSRPGGLGYGYTF,TGTGCCTGGAGCCGACCTGGGGGGCTGGGATATGGCTACACCTTC
TRBV4-2,TRBJ1-2,-,few,CASSQERGAGGYTF,TGTGCCAGCAGCCAAGAGCGGGGGGCGGGAGGCTACACCTTC
TRBV12-3/TRBV12-4,TRBJ1-6,-,few,CASSFWGKDSPLHF,TGTGCCAGCAGTTTTTGGGGGAAGGATTCACCCCTCCACTTT
TRBV3-1,TRBJ2-3,-,many,CASSQGVGSFDTQYF,TGTGCCAGCAGCCAAGGGGTCGGATCATTTGATACGCAGTATTTT